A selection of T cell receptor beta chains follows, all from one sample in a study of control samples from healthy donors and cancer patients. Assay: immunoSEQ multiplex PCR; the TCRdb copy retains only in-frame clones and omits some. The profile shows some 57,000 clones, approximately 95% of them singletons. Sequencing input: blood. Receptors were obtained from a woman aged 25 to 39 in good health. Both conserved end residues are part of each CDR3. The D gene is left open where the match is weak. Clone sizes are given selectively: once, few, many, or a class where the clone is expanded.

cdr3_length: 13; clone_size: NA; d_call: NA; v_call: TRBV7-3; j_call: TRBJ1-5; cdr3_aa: CASSVDSNQPQHF; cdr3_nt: TGTGCCAGCAGCGTGGATAGCAATCAGCCCCAGCATTTT
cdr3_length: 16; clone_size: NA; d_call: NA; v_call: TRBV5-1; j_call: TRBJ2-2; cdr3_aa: CASSLEGGPVTGELFF; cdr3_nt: TGCGCCAGCAGCTTGGAGGGGGGGCCGGTCACCGGGGAGCTGTTTTTT
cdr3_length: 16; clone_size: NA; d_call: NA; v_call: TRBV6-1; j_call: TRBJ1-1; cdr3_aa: CASSGRLRDQTLEAFF; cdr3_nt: TGTGCCAGCAGTGGTCGCCTCCGGGACCAGACGCTCGAAGCTTTCTTT
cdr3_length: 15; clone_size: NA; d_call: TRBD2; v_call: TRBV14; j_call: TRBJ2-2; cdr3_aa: CASSPYSGGTGELFF; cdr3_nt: TGTGCCAGCAGCCCCTATAGCGGGGGCACCGGAGAGCTGTTTTTT
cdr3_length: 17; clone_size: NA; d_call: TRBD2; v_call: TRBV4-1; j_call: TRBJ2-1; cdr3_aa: CASSQDHRGREYNEQFF; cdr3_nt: TGCGCCAGCAGCCAAGATCATCGCGGGAGGGAATACAATGAGCAGTTCTTC
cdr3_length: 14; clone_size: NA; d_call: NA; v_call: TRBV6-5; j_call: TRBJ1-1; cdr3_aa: CASTERVMNTEAFF; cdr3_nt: TGTGCCAGCACCGAAAGGGTCATGAACACTGAAGCTTTCTTT
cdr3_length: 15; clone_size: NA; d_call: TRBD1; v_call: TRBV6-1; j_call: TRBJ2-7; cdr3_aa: CASSELGTGLAEQYF; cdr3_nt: TGTGCCAGCAGTGAATTGGGGACAGGGCTTGCGGAGCAGTACTTC
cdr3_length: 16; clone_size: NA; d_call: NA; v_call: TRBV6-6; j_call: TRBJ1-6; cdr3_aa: CASSYSRTPTNSPLHF; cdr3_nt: TGTGCCAGCAGTTACTCGAGGACACCAACTAATTCACCCCTCCACTTT
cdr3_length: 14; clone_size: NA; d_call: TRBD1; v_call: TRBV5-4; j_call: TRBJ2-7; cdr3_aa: CASSSDRSHYEQYF; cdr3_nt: TGTGCCAGCAGCTCGGACAGGTCGCACTACGAGCAGTACTTC
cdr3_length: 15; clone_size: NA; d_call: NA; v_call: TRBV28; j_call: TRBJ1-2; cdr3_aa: CASMRPRDGHYGYTF; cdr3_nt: TGTGCCAGCATGAGGCCTAGGGACGGTCACTATGGCTACACCTTC
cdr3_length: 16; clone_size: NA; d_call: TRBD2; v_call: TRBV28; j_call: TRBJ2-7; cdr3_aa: CASRDPETSGTYEQYF; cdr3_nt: TGTGCCAGCAGGGACCCGGAGACTAGCGGGACCTACGAGCAGTACTTC
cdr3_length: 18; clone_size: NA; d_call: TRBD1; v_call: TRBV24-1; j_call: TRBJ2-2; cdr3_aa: CATSDPRDRGANTGELFF; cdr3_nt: TGTGCCACCAGTGATCCCCGGGACAGGGGCGCGAACACCGGGGAGCTGTTTTTT
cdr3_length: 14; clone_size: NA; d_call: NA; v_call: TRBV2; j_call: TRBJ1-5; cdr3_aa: CASSEGRGNQPQHF; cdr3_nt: TGTGCCAGCAGTGAAGGCAGGGGCAATCAGCCCCAGCATTTT
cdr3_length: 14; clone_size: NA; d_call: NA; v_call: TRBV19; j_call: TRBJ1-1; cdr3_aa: CASITRGPNTEAFF; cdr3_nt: TGTGCCAGTATAACCAGGGGCCCGAACACTGAAGCTTTCTTT
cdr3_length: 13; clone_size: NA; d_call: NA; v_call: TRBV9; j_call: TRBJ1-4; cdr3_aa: CASSEQGGEKLFF; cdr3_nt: TGTGCCAGCAGCGAACAGGGAGGTGAAAAACTGTTTTTT
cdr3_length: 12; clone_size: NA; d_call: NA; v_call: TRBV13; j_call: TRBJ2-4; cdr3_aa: CASSLGGDPVDF; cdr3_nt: TGTGCCAGCAGCTTAGGTGGGGACCCGGTGGACTTC
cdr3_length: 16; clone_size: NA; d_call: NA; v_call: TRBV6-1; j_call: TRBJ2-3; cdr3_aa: CASSEEWASRGDTQYF; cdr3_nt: TGTGCCAGCAGTGAAGAATGGGCCTCCAGAGGAGATACGCAGTATTTT
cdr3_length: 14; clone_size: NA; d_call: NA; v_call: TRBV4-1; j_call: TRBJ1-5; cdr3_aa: CASSQARENQPQHF; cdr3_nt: TGCGCCAGCAGCCAAGCCAGGGAGAATCAGCCCCAGCATTTT
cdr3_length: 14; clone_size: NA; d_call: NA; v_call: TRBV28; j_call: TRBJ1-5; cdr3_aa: CATTPTGLNQPQHF; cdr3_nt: TGTGCCACTACACCTACAGGGCTAAATCAGCCCCAGCATTTT
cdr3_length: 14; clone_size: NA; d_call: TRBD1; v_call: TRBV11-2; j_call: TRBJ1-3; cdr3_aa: CASSLTGPGNTIYF; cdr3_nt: TGTGCCAGCAGCTTGACAGGGCCGGGAAACACCATATATTTT
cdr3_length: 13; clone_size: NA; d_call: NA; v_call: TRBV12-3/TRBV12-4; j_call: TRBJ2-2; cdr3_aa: CASSKGGTGELFF; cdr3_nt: TGTGCCAGCAGTAAAGGGGGGACCGGGGAGCTGTTTTTT
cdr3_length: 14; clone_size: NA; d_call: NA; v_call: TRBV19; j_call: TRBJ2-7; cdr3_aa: CASSILEGPYEQYF; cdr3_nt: TGTGCCAGTAGTATATTGGAAGGACCCTACGAGCAGTACTTC
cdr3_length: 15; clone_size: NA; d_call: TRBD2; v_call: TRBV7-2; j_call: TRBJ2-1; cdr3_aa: CASSLGRGSNNEQFF; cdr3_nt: TGTGCCAGCAGCTTAGGTCGCGGGAGTAATAATGAGCAGTTCTTC
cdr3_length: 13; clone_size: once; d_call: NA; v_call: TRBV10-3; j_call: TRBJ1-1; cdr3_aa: CAIRSGLDTEAFF; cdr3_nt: TGTGCCATCAGATCAGGGTTGGACACTGAAGCTTTCTTT
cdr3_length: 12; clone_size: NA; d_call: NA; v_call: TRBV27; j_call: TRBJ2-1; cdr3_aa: CASKNGPWEQFF; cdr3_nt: TGTGCCAGCAAAAACGGTCCCTGGGAGCAGTTCTTC
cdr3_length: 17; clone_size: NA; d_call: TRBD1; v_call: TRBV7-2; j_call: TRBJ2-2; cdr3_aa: CASSLSRRTGVTGELFF; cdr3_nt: TGTGCCAGCAGCTTAAGCCGACGGACAGGGGTCACCGGGGAGCTGTTTTTT
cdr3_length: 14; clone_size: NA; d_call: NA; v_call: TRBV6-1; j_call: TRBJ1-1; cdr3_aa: CASSEAWGNTEAFF; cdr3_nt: TGTGCCAGCAGTGAAGCTTGGGGGAACACTGAAGCTTTCTTT
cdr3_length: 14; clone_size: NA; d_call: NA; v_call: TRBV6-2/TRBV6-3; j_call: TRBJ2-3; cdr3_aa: CASSLASSTDTQYF; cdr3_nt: TGTGCCAGCAGTTTAGCGAGTAGCACAGATACGCAGTATTTT
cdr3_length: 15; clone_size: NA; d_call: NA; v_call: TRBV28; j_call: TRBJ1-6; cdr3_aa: CASSSIDRDNSPLHF; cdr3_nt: TGTGCCAGCAGTTCCATAGACCGAGATAATTCACCCCTCCACTTT
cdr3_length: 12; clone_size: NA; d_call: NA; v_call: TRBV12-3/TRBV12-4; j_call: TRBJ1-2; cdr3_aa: CASSLGEYGYTF; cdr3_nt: TGTGCCAGCAGTTTAGGAGAATATGGCTACACCTTC
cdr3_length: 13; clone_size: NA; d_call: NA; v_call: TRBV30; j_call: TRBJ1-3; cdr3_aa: CAWSGYSGNTIYF; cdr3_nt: TGTGCCTGGAGTGGGTATAGTGGAAACACCATATATTTT
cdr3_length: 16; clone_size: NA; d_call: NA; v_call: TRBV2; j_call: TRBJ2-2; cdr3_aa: CASRMLGRSNTGELFF; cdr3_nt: TGTGCCAGCAGGATGCTAGGGCGGTCGAACACCGGGGAGCTGTTTTTT
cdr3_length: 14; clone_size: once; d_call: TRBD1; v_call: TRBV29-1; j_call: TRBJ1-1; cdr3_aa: CSVQGQGTNTEAFF; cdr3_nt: TGCAGCGTCCAAGGACAGGGGACGAACACTGAAGCTTTCTTT
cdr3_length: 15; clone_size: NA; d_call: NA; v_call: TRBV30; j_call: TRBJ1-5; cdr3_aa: CAWSVGSTLNQPQHF; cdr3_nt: TGTGCCTGGAGTGTAGGAAGTACCCTCAATCAGCCCCAGCATTTT
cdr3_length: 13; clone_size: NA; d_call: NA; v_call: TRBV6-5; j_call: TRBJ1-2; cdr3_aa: CASSYTEYYGYTF; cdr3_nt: TGTGCCAGCAGTTACACGGAATACTATGGCTACACCTTC
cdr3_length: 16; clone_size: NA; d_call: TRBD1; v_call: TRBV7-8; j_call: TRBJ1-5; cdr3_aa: CASSLGDRGDNQPQHF; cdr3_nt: TGTGCCAGCAGCTTAGGGGACAGGGGGGACAATCAGCCCCAGCATTTT
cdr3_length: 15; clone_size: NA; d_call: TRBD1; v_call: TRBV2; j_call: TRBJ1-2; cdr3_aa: CASSHPGQGAEGYTF; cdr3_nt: TGTGCCAGCAGTCACCCTGGACAGGGGGCGGAGGGCTACACCTTC
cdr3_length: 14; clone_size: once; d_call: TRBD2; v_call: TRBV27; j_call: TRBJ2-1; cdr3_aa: CASSLAGVGNEQFF; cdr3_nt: TGTGCCAGCAGTTTAGCGGGAGTGGGCAATGAGCAGTTCTTC